This TCR beta chain was sequenced during a study of CD8 T cells in Susac syndrome. Sequencing of TCR beta was undertaken in CD8+ and CD4+ T cells derived from blood. Negative magnetic isolation gave CD8+ and CD4+ cells; FACS enriched CD8+ TEMRA. This clonotype was observed a single time. Reverse transcription of about 0.5 to 1 ug RNA was carried out with random hexamers. Each CDR3 protein gets one entry after TCRdb re-called the immunoSEQ multiplex PCR reads with MiXCR. The top ten clones hold around 0.13% of a sample with around 220,000 distinct CDR3 sequences, about 90% of them seen once. The length of the CDR3 is 14 residues. Trimming took 6 bases from V and 3 from J, leaving 13 bases between them. Germline V gene lookup returns CDR1 MNHEY and CDR2 SMNVEV (reference sequence).

The sample taken for sequencing was CD8+ T cells from PBMCs. V is TRBV27 and J is TRBJ2-3; tentative D call: TRBD1 (6 bases). This TCR was recovered from a human donor with multiple sclerosis. CDR3: CASSSSQGTDTQYF. The DNA for the CDR3 is TGTGCCAGCAGCTCGTCACAGGGTACAGATACGCAGTATTTT.